Listed below are T cell receptor beta chains from one sample, sequenced in a study of metastatic and nonmetastatic thyroid tumors. TCRdb ran MiXCR on the PCR reads. Of some 28,000 clones listed, 20% are singletons. Sequencing used blood. Source of these receptors: a female donor with papillary thyroid cancer or a benign thyroid nodule (not recorded which). Some clones in this sample may be carry-over from other donors' samples. The conserved cysteine and the conserved F or W are not part of the CDR3 here. D genes are given only for firm matches.

TRBV20-1	TRBD2	TRBJ2-7	SARGGLAGDYEQY
TRBV5-4	-	TRBJ1-2	ASRPQTGGYRYT
TRBV20-1	-	TRBJ2-7	SACLFGPSDQY
TRBV6-2/TRBV6-3	TRBD2	TRBJ2-1	ASRPGLAGAEQF
TRBV20-1	-	TRBJ1-3	SARAGGSNTIY
TRBV28	-	TRBJ1-1	ASSLRGFKAF
TRBV2	-	TRBJ1-5	ASSESFNQPQH
TRBV6-4	TRBD2	TRBJ2-2	AAKRERGNTGELF
TRBV15	-	TRBJ1-4	ATSKGGGEKLF
TRBV20-1	TRBD2	TRBJ2-5	SVHRLAGGETQY
TRBV20-1	-	TRBJ2-1	SAREGGLRMAYYNEQF
TRBV2	-	TRBJ2-7	ASSENLAYEQY
TRBV5-8	-	TRBJ2-1	ASSLDALEQF
TRBV15	-	TRBJ1-1	ATSRGQPNTEAF
TRBV7-6	-	TRBJ2-1	ASSLYGFEQF
TRBV5-1	-	TRBJ1-2	ASSSRDNYGYT
TRBV9	-	TRBJ1-1	ASSVGYGGVTEAF
TRBV4-2	TRBD1	TRBJ1-2	ASSPGQGRGYT
TRBV20-1	-	TRBJ2-1	SARDFSYNEQF
TRBV18	-	TRBJ1-3	ASSPTNFSSGNTIY
TRBV30	-	TRBJ2-2	AWSPRNTGELF
TRBV11-2	TRBD1	TRBJ2-1	ASSLGGQGYNEQF
TRBV30	-	TRBJ2-7	AWSVGKFYEQY
TRBV6-5	-	TRBJ2-3	ASSSFEGGTGTDTQY
TRBV28	TRBD1	TRBJ1-4	ASSLEVWTGGRRNEKLF
TRBV12-3/TRBV12-4	-	TRBJ2-1	ASSLGKDRSQF
TRBV15	-	TRBJ2-7	ATSTARGSTYEQY
TRBV24-1	-	TRBJ2-1	ATSDGLGNEQF
TRBV12-5	-	TRBJ2-2	ASGMGLGNTGELF
TRBV6-1	-	TRBJ2-1	ASSHAGVYSYNEQF
TRBV10-3	TRBD1	TRBJ1-2	AISDRDRNYGYT